This T cell receptor (beta chain) is drawn from a study of cytomegalovirus exposure and HLA in healthy donors. Germline assignment: CDR1 SGDLS and CDR2 YYNGEE. This CDR3 contains 17 residues. V was pared by 4 bases and J by 5 bases, with 16 bases of the junction left unmatched. Vbeta (60) and Jbeta (13) primers were used in the PCR. Libraries were prepared by immunoSEQ multiplex PCR; TCRdb keeps only in-frame clonotypes and omits some of them. This table has about 87,000 clones, roughly 79% appearing once. Findings and limits, study-wide: Cytomegalovirus status was reportedly diagnosed by the classifier with high specificity and sensitivity. As was reported, the HLA-A and HLA-B alleles of most subjects were accurately predicted from TCR beta sequences. Segments of the TCR beta V type were, in most cases, productive about 87% or about 30% of the time in an earlier analysis. TCR beta chains associated with HLA were, in a later analysis, more clonally expanded than equally common others.

As to this clone: Antigen unknown.

The J gene is TRBJ2-7, the V gene TRBV9, with TRBD1 matching 9 bases. The TCR comes from a woman aged 40 to 49 in good health and CMV-seronegative. The sample consisted of PBMCs. CDR3 bases: TGTGCCAGCAGCCCCAGTGCAGGGGGACAGGGTCCGGACGAGCAGTACTTC. Its protein is CASSPSAGGQGPDEQYF.